The entry that follows covers one TCR beta chain sequence. The antigen is not known. The data belong to a study of T cells in localized non-small cell lung cancer. Assay: immunoSEQ multiplex PCR; the TCRdb copy retains only in-frame clones and omits some. The sample shows approximately 22,000 clones, 80% to 90% of them seen only once. Study-level results: A median around 57 of the top 100 tumor clones appeared in adjacent lung. Longer overall survival was associated with a higher density of T cells in the blood. Highest T cell clonality was seen in uninvolved adjacent lung, surpassing that measured in tumor.

The CDR3 runs 16 residues. The V end was cut by 6 bases, the J end by 3 bases, with 18 bases between. Germline CDR1 PRHDT, CDR2 FYEKMQ (reference sequence). The receptor comes from a male donor at least 60 years old with stage I squamous cell lung carcinoma. This material consisted of peripheral blood, taken before any cancer treatment. V is TRBV13 and J is TRBJ2-1; the D gene is possibly TRBD1 (5 bases). The CDR3 DNA is TGTGCCAGCAGGGATTACCCGGACACGATCTACAATGAGCAGTTCTTC. Its protein is CASRDYPDTIYNEQFF.